What follows are 24 T cell receptor beta chains derived from one specimen sequenced in a study of blood T cells in healthy people across ages. A second PCR of 7 to 11 cycles used a sample-barcoded 5' primer and a J-beta primer mix. TCRdb processed the 5' RACE reads anew with MiXCR; each CDR3 protein has one entry. The sample shows 600,000 to 1,000,000 distinct CDR3 sequences, 20% to 25% of them seen only once. The sample was also linked to a second study, of T cells of mothers and their children.

Sequenced: blood. These receptors were obtained from a boy between 10 and 17 years old in good health.

This clonotype was recorded a few times. V and J are TRBV5-1 and TRBJ1-4, with D unresolved. Germline V gene lookup returns CDR1 SGHRS and CDR2 YFSETQ. Trimming removed 0 bases at V and 3 bases at J, with 12 bases between. The CDR3 contains 16 residues. CDR3 amino acids: CASSLAGGWANEKLFF. The DNA of the CDR3 is TGCGCCAGCAGCTTGGCCGGCGGATGGGCTAATGAAAAACTGTTTTTT.

In its sample, this clonotype was seen a few times. The V gene is TRBV6-5, the J gene TRBJ2-1; 12 bases align to TRBD2. From germline, CDR1 is MNHEY and CDR2 SVGAGI. Germline trimming cut 5 bases from V and 7 bases from J; bases unmatched to any gene: 9. The CDR3 extends over 16 amino acids. The CDR3 sequence: CASSPSLAGGSNEQFF. DNA for the CDR3: TGTGCCAGCAGTCCATCTCTAGCGGGGGGGTCTAATGAGCAGTTCTTC.

For the CDR3, the DNA is TGTGCCAGCAGCCCGTACCGGGACAGGGGACATCCTAATGAAAAACTGTTTTTT. Protein product: CASSPYRDRGHPNEKLFF. The chain links TRBV7-9 to TRBJ1-4; 10 positions match TRBD1. The germline gives CDR1 SEHNR, CDR2 FQNEAQ (reference sequence). V lost 5 bases and J lost 3; bases outside the gene matches: 12. The CDR3 length is 18 residues.

This clonotype was seen a handful of times. V and J are TRBV20-1 and TRBJ2-3, with D possibly TRBD2 on 5 matching bases. Germline V gene lookup returns CDR1 DFQATT and CDR2 SNEGSKA (reference sequence). The V end lost 2 bases, the J end lost 0 bases, and 21 bases lay between the germline ends. The CDR3 has 18 residues. CDR3 residues: CSARKGLARSPSTDTQYF. CDR3 bases: TGCAGTGCTAGAAAGGGTCTAGCCCGCTCCCCTAGCACAGATACGCAGTATTTT.

The chain uses TRBV2 and TRBJ2-5; TRBD1 is a possible D gene (6 bases). Trimming stripped 6 bases from V and 1 base from J, with 9 bases between. Looked up from germline, CDR1 is SNHLY and CDR2 is FYNNEI. CDR3 length equals 13 residues. The CDR3 DNA reads as TGTGCCAGCAGCGGACAGCTCCAAGAGACCCAGTACTTC. Translation: CASSGQLQETQYF.

The chain recombines TRBV9 with TRBJ2-1; D uncertain. Trimming pared 3 bases from V and 3 bases from J, leaving 13 bases between. Germline CDR1 is SGDLS and CDR2 is YYNGEE. The CDR3 extends over 15 amino acids. As DNA, the CDR3 is TGTGCCAGCAGCGCCGACTCCCCCAACTACAATGAGCAGTTCTTC. Translating gives CASSADSPNYNEQFF.

This clonotype was picked up many times. This chain links TRBV7-2 with TRBJ2-5; no clear D. V lost 2 bases and J 2 bases, leaving 9 bases between the germline ends. The CDR3 is 14 amino acids. Germline CDR1 reads SGHTA; CDR2 reads FQGNSA. This chain's CDR3 is CASSLSRAQETQYF. The CDR3 nucleotides are TGTGCCAGCAGCTTAAGCCGGGCTCAAGAGACCCAGTACTTC. Filled out from reference TRBV7-2 and TRBJ2-5, the complete variable domain reads GAGVSQSPSNKVTEKGKDVELRCDPISGHTALYWYRQSLGQGLEFLIYFQGNSAPDKSGLPSDRFSAERTGGSVSTLTIQRTQQEDSAVYLCASSLSRAQETQYFGPGTRLLVL.

CDR3 DNA sequence: TGTGCCAGCAGCTTAGTAGGGACAGGGGAACTCGGATCACCCCTCCACTTT. Translating gives CASSLVGTGELGSPLHF. The rearrangement links TRBV7-2 to TRBJ1-6, with 10 bases aligning to TRBD1. Germline V CDR1 and CDR2: SGHTA, FQGNSA. The junction had 10 bases not matched to a gene; V was cut back by 1 base and J by 10 bases. This CDR3 spans 17 amino acids.

V is TRBV4-2 and J is TRBJ2-5; D is possibly TRBD1 (5 bases). V was shortened by 2 bases and J by 5 bases, with 9 bases between the two germline ends. Germline V gene data show CDR1 as LGHNA and CDR2 as YNFKEQ. The CDR3 contains 13 residues. CDR3 region: CASSQPGSETQYF. The CDR3 region has the DNA TGTGCCAGCAGCCAACCAGGGTCGGAGACCCAGTACTTC.

The chain joins TRBV6-5 to TRBJ1-2, with 7 positions matching TRBD1. J lost 5 bases, V lost 1 base, and 4 bases had no gene match. Germline V gives CDR1 MNHEY, CDR2 SVGAGI. This CDR3 region has 14 residues. CDR3 sequence (DNA): TGTGCCAGCAGTTACTACGGACAGGAATATGGCTACACCTTC. This gives the protein CASSYYGQEYGYTF.

The rearrangement joins TRBV29-1 to TRBJ2-5; possible D gene TRBD2, 5 bases. Trimming removed 8 bases at V and 5 bases at J, with 15 bases between. Germline lookup yields CDR1 SQVTM and CDR2 ANQGSEA. The CDR3 is made up of 12 amino acids. The CDR3 bases are TGCAGCTTCAACTCAGCGGTGGAGACCCAGTACTTC. This codes for CSFNSAVETQYF.

This clonotype turned up a few times. V gene TRBV29-1 combines with J gene TRBJ2-1, with TRBD2 identical over 7 bases. CDR1 and CDR2 from the germline V gene are SQVTM and ANQGSEA. V dropped 2 bases and J dropped 6; count of bases not matched to a gene: 7. This CDR3 is built from 14 residues. The CDR3, as DNA: TGCAGCGTTGAATTTGTTTCGGGGGGCAATGAGCAGTTCTTC. This sequence encodes CSVEFVSGGNEQFF.

This clonotype has more than one count but fewer than ten. This rearrangement joins TRBV2 to TRBJ2-4; unclear D gene. Germline values: CDR1 SNHLY, CDR2 FYNNEI. The length of the CDR3 is 14 residues. The V and J ends lost 3 bases and 0 bases respectively, with 6 bases between them. In nucleotides, the CDR3 is TGTGCCAGCAGTGACTATAGAGCCAAAAACATTCAGTACTTC. Protein sequence: CASSDYRAKNIQYF.

This chain connects TRBV25-1 to TRBJ2-7, with unresolved D. In germline, CDR1 is MGHDK, CDR2 SYGVNS. V gave up 3 bases and J gave up 2 bases, with 8 bases separating them. The CDR3 is made up of 13 amino acids. CDR3 sequence reads: CASSDMLAYEQYF. For the CDR3, the DNA is TGTGCCAGCAGTGATATGCTGGCCTACGAGCAGTACTTC.

The CDR3 DNA reads as TGTGCCACCAGTGATTACGGGACAGGAATCTACAATGAGCAGTTCTTC. Translation gives CATSDYGTGIYNEQFF. The chain links TRBV24-1 to TRBJ2-1, with TRBD1 matching over 8 bases. The germline V gene encodes CDR1 KGHDR and CDR2 SFDVKD. The CDR3 consists of 16 residues. Losses at the gene ends were 2 bases for V and 3 bases for J; bases not matched to a gene: 5.

Only a few counts were recorded for this clonotype. V and J are TRBV20-1 and TRBJ2-7; possibly TRBD1 or TRBD2 for D (5 bases each). This CDR3 spans 13 amino acids. V was trimmed by 0 bases and J by 4 bases, leaving 10 bases between them. Per germline, CDR1 DFQATT and CDR2 SNEGSKA (reference sequence). The CDR3 protein is CSARDQGEYEQYF. In nucleotides, the CDR3 is TGCAGTGCTAGAGACCAGGGAGAGTACGAGCAGTACTTC.

V gene TRBV5-1 combines with J gene TRBJ2-2; D is ambiguous. The CDR3 is 17 amino acids. V was shortened by 0 bases and J by 1 base, with 13 bases between the two germline ends. CDR1 is SGHRS, CDR2 YFSETQ, per germline. CDR3 region: CASSLVTPLKNTGELFF. The CDR3, as DNA: TGCGCCAGCAGCTTGGTCACCCCTTTAAAGAACACCGGGGAGCTGTTTTTT.

The chain recombines TRBV7-9 with TRBJ2-5, with 7 bases lining up with TRBD1. Losses at the gene ends were 0 bases for V and 1 base for J; bases not matched to a gene: 2. The germline gives CDR1 SEHNR, CDR2 FQNEAQ (reference sequence). CDR3 length equals 15 residues. CDR3 in DNA: TGTGCCAGCAGCTTAGCTTACAGGGGCCAAGAGACCCAGTACTTC. Its protein is CASSLAYRGQETQYF. Combining the CDR3 with reference TRBV7-9 and TRBJ2-5 gives the whole variable domain DTGVSQNPRHKITKRGQNVTFRCDPISEHNRLYWYRQTLGQGPEFLTYFQNEAQLEKSRLLSDRFSAERPKGSFSTLEIQRTEQGDSAMYLCASSLAYRGQETQYFGPGTRLLVL.

The table lists this clonotype with a few counts. The rearrangement uses TRBV7-2 and TRBJ2-5; D is unresolved. Germline CDR1 and CDR2: SGHTA and FQGNSA. The CDR3 has 13 amino acids. The V and J ends lost 2 bases and 1 base respectively, with 5 bases between them. CDR3 region: CASSLSIQETQYF. The CDR3 DNA follows: TGTGCCAGCAGCTTAAGCATCCAAGAGACCCAGTACTTC.

In this sample, this clonotype turned up a few times. The chain employs TRBV24-1 and TRBJ2-5; D might be TRBD1 or TRBD2, each matching 5 bases. There are 13 residues in the CDR3. V lost 9 bases and J 5 bases, leaving 15 bases between the germline ends. From germline, CDR1 is KGHDR and CDR2 SFDVKD. The CDR3 sequence: CATAPIWGETQYF. The CDR3 nucleotides read TGTGCCACCGCCCCCATCTGGGGGGAGACCCAGTACTTC.

The V gene is TRBV5-1, the J gene TRBJ1-6, with 8 bases aligning to TRBD1. The junction had 3 bases not matched to a gene; V was cut back by 4 bases and J by 6 bases. The CDR3 covers 14 residues. Germline assignment: CDR1 SGHRS and CDR2 YFSETQ. As DNA, the CDR3 is TGCGCCAGCAGCGAGGGACAGGTTAATTCACCCCTCCACTTT. Translated: CASSEGQVNSPLHF.

This clonotype has a handful of counts. The chain recombines TRBV18 with TRBJ2-7; D is perhaps TRBD2 (6 bases). The CDR3 consists of 14 residues. V shed 1 base and J shed 6 bases, with 13 bases lying between them. From germline, CDR1 is KGHSH and CDR2 LQKENI. CDR3 in amino acids: CASSPRQSEGEQYF. The CDR3 DNA reads TGTGCCAGCTCACCACGCCAGTCGGAGGGCGAGCAGTACTTC.

The gene calls are TRBV25-1 and TRBJ2-7; D not certain. The germline gives CDR1 MGHDK, CDR2 SYGVNS. The CDR3 totals 14 residues. The V and J ends lost 2 bases and 11 bases respectively, with 19 bases between them. CDR3 in DNA: TGTGCCAGCAGTGAAAAGGGCCCTCCTTTTAGGAAGTACTTC. Its protein product is CASSEKGPPFRKYF.

This clonotype was observed a handful of times. This chain uses TRBV7-3 with TRBJ2-1, with unresolved D. The CDR3 consists of 14 residues. Trimming left V 5 bases short and J 0 bases short, with 8 bases between. Per germline, CDR1 SGHTA and CDR2 FQGTGA. This chain's CDR3 is CASSPGNSYNEQFF. The DNA of the CDR3 is TGTGCCAGCAGCCCTGGCAACTCCTACAATGAGCAGTTCTTC. The full variable domain, its missing parts supplied by reference TRBV7-3 and TRBJ2-1, is GAGVSQTPSNKVTEKGKYVELRCDPISGHTALYWYRQSLGQGPEFLIYFQGTGAADDSGLPNDRFFAVRPEGSVSTLKIQRTERGDSAVYLCASSPGNSYNEQFFGPGTRLTVL.